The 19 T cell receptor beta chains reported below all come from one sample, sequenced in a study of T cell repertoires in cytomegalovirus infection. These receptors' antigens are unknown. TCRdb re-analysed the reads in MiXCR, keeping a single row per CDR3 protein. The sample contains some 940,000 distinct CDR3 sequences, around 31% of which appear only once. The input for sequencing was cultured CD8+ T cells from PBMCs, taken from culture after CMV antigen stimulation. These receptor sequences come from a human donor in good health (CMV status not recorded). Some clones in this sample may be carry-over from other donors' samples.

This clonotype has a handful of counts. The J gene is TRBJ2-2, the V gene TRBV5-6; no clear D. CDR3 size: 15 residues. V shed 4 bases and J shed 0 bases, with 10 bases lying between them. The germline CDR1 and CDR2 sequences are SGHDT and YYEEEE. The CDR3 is CASSPDTSNTGELFF. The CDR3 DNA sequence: TGTGCCAGCAGCCCTGACACGTCGAACACCGGGGAGCTGTTTTTT.

CDR3 coding DNA: TGTGCCAGCAGCTTGCCCCAACGGTACTTC. Its translation: CASSLPQRYF. The chain recombines TRBV5-8 with TRBJ2-5; unclear D gene. V lost 1 base and J 13 bases, leaving 8 bases between the germline ends. CDR1 and CDR2 from the germline V gene are SGHTS and YDEGEE. The CDR3 extends over 10 amino acids. Full variable domain (outside the CDR3, taken from reference TRBV5-8 and TRBJ2-5): EAGVTQSPTHLIKTRGQQATLRCSPISGHTSVYWYQQALGLGLQFLLWYDEGEERNRGNFPPRFSGRQFPNYSSELNVNALELEDSALYLCASSLPQRYFGPGTRLLVL.

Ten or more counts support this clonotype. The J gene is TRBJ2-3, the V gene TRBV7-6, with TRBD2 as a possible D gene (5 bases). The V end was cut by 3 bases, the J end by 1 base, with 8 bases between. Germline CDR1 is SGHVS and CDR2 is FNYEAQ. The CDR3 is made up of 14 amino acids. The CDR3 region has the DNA TGTGCCAGCAGCTTCGACGGGGGCACAGATACGCAGTATTTT. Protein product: CASSFDGGTDTQYF.

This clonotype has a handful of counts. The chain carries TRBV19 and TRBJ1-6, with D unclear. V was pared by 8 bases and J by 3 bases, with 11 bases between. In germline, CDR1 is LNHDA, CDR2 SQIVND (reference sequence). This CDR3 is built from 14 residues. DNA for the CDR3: TGTGCCAGTGGACGGCCGAACTATAATTCACCCCTCCACTTT. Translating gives CASGRPNYNSPLHF.

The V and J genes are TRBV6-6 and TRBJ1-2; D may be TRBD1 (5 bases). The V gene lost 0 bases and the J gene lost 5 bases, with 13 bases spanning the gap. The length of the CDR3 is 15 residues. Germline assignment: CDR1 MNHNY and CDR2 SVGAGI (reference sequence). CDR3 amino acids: CASSYSEGSGYGYTF. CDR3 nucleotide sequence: TGTGCCAGCAGTTACTCAGAGGGGTCCGGTTATGGCTACACCTTC.

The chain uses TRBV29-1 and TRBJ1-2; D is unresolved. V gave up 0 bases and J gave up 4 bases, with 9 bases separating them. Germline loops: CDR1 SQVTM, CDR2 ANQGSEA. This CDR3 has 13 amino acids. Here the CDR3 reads CSVEEPKSYGYTF. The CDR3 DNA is TGCAGCGTTGAAGAACCTAAATCCTATGGCTACACCTTC.

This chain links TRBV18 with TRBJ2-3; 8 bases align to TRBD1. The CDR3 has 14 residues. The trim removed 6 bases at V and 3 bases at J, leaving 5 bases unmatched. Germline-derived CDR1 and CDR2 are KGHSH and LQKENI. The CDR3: CASSADRATDTQYF. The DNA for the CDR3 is TGTGCCAGCTCCGCGGACAGGGCGACAGATACGCAGTATTTT. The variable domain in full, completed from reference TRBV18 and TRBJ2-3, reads NAGVMQNPRHLVRRRGQEARLRCSPMKGHSHVYWYRQLPEEGLKFMVYLQKENIIDESGMPKERFSAEFPKEGPSILRIQQVVRGDSAAYFCASSADRATDTQYFGPGTRLTVL.

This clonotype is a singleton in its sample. DNA for the CDR3: TGCGCCAGCAGCTTGGGGGGACTAGCGGGGGTCCTCTCCTACGAGCAGTACTTC. The encoded protein is CASSLGGLAGVLSYEQYF. The chain recombines TRBV5-1 with TRBJ2-7; the match to TRBD2 covers 14 bases. The CDR3 runs to 18 residues. Germline V CDR1 and CDR2: SGHRS, YFSETQ. Trimming cost V 0 bases and J 0 bases; bases outside gene matches: 5.

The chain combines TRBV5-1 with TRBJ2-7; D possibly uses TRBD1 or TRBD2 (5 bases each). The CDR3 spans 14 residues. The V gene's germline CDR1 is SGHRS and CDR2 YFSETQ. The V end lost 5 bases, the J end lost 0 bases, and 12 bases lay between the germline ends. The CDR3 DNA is TGCGCCAGCAGTCCCTGGGGGACCTCCTACGAGCAGTACTTC. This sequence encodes CASSPWGTSYEQYF.

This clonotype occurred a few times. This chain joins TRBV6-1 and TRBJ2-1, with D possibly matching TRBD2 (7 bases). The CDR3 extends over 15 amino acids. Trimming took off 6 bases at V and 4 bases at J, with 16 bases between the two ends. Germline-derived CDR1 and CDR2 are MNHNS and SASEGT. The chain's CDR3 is CASSGRGAVYNEQFF. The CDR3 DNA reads TGTGCCAGCAGCGGCCGGGGGGCTGTTTACAATGAGCAGTTCTTC.

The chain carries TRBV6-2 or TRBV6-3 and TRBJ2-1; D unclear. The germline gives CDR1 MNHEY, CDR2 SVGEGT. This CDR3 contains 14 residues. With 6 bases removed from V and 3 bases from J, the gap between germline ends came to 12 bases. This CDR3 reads CASSSGPDYNEQFF. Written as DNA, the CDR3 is TGTGCCAGCAGCTCAGGACCCGACTACAATGAGCAGTTCTTC.

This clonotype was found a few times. CDR3 DNA sequence: TGTGCCAGCAGCTTAGCCGCACCTCTGGAGACCCAGTACTTC. Translated: CASSLAAPLETQYF. This chain connects TRBV7-4 to TRBJ2-5, with D hard to call. In germline, CDR1 is SGHVT, CDR2 SQSDAQ. Trimming stripped 0 bases from V and 5 bases from J, with 10 bases between. The CDR3 extends over 14 amino acids.

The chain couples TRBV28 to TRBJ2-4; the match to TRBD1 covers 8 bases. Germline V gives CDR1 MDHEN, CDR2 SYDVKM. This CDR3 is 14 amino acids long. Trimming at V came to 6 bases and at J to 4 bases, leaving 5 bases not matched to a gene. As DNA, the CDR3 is TGTGCCAGCAGGGGGGGACAGGCTAAAAACATTCAGTACTTC. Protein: CASRGGQAKNIQYF.

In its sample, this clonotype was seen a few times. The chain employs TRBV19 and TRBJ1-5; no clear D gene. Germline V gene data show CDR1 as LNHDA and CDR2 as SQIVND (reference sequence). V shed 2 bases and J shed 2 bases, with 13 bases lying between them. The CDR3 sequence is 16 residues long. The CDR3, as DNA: TGTGCCAGTAGTATAAGAGGAGGAGCGGGCAATCAGCCCCAGCATTTT. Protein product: CASSIRGGAGNQPQHF.

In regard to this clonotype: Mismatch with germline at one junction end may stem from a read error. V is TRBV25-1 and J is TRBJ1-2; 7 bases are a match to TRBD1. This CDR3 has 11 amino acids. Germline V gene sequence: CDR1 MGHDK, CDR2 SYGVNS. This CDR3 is CACRGGKDYTF. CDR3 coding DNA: TGTGCCTGCAGGGGGGGCAAAGACTACACCTTC.

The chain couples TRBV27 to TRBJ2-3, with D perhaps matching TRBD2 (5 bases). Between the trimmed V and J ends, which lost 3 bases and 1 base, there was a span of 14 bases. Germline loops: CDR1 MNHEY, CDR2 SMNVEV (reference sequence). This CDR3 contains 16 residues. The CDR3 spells CASSLVRGEGTDTQYF. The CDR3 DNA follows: TGTGCCAGCAGTTTGGTTCGGGGAGAAGGCACAGATACGCAGTATTTT.

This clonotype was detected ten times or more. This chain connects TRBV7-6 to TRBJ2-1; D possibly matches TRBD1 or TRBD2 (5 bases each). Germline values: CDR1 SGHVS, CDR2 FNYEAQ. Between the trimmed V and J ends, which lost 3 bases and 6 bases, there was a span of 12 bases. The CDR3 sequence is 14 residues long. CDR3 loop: CASSLLRDGNEQFF. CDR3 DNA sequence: TGTGCCAGCAGCTTGCTAAGGGACGGCAATGAGCAGTTCTTC.

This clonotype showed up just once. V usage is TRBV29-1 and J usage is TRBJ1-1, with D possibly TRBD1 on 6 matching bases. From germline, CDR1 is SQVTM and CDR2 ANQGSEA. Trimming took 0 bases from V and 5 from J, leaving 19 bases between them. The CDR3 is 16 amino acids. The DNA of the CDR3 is TGCAGCGTTGAAGATATTGGGACAAGGGGAAGGACTGAAGCTTTCTTT. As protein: CSVEDIGTRGRTEAFF.

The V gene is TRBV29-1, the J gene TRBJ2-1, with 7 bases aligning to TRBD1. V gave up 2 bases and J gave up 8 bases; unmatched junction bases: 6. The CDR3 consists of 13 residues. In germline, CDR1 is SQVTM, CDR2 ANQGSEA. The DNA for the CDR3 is TGCAGCGTTGAAAACACAGGGGTTGATGAGCAGTTCTTC. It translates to CSVENTGVDEQFF.